The T cell receptor beta chain described here comes from a study of blood T cell repertoires in COVID-19. In the study overall: Spain, Italy and the United States supplied samples that represented acute and convalescent COVID-19. T cells, B-cell-depleted T cells, or PBMCs supplied cDNA or gDNA.

Under the authors' procedure: Reference gene primers were amplified, and this amplification served to estimate nucleated cell counts. Measured with immunoSEQ multiplex PCR; TCRdb has only the in-frame clones, and not every one. Clone size and the V and J calls come from that table; the DNA yielded D and trimming. The sample lists 84,000 or so clones; roughly 80% were seen once. This clone was seen a few times. Sample: peripheral blood. The TCR comes from a middle-aged woman with active or convalescent COVID-19.

CDR3 sequence (DNA): TGTGCCAGCAGTAACGGACTGCAAGCTGGCTACACCTTC. This gives the protein CASSNGLQAGYTF. This chain links TRBV6-5 with TRBJ1-2; no definite D call. Between the trimmed V and J ends, which lost 5 bases and 7 bases, there was a span of 14 bases. This CDR3 has 13 amino acids. Germline lookup yields CDR1 MNHEY and CDR2 SVGAGI.